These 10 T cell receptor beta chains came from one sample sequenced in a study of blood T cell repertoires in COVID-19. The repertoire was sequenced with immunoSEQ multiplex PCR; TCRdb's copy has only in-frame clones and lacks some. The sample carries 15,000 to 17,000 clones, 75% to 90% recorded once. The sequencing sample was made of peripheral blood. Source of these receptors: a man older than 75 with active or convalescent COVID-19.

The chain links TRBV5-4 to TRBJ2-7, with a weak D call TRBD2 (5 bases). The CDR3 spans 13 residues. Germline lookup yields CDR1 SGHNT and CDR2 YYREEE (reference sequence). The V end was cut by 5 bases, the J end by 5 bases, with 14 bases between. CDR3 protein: CASSWVVGDEQYF. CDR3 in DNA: TGTGCCAGCAGTTGGGTCGTCGGGGACGAGCAGTACTTC.

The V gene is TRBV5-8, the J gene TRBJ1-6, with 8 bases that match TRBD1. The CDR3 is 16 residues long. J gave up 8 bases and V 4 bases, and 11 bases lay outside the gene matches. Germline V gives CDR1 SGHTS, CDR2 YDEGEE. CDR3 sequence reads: CASSISRGPLYSPLHF. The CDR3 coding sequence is TGTGCCAGCAGCATATCCAGGGGGCCTTTATATTCACCCCTCCACTTT.

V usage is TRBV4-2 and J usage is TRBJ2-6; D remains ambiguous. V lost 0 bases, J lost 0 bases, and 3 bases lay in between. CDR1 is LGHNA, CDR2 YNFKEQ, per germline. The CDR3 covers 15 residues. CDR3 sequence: CASSQDLSGANVLTF. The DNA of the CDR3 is TGTGCCAGCAGCCAAGATCTCTCTGGGGCCAACGTCCTGACTTTC.

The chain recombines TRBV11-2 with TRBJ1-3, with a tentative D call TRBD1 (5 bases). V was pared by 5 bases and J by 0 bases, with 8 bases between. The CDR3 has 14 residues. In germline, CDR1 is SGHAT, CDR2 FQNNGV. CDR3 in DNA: TGTGCCAGCAGCGCAGGGAACTCTGGAAACACCATATATTTT. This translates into CASSAGNSGNTIYF.

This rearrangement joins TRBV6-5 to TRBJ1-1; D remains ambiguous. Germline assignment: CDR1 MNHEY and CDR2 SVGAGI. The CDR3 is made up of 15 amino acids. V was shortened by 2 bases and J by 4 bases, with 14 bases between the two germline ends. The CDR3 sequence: CASSYEGEVFTEAFF. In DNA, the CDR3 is TGTGCCAGCAGTTACGAAGGTGAGGTCTTCACTGAAGCTTTCTTT.

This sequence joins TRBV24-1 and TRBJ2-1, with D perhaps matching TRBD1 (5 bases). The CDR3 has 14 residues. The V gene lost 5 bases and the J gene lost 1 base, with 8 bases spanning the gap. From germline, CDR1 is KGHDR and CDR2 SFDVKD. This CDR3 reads CATSGGESYNEQFF. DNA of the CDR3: TGTGCCACCAGTGGGGGCGAGTCCTACAATGAGCAGTTCTTC.

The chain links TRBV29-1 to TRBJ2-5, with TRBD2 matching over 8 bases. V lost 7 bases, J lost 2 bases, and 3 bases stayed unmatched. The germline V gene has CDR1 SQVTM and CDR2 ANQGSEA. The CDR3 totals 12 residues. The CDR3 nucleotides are TGCAGCGCGGCGGGGGGACAAGAGACCCAGTACTTC. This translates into CSAAGGQETQYF.

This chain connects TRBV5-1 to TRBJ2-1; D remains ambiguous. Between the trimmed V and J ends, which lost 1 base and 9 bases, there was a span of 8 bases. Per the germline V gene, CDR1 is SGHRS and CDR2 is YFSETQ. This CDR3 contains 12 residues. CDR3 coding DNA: TGCGCCAGCAGCTTGAGTAGTGCTGAGCAGTTCTTC. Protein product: CASSLSSAEQFF.

CDR3 nucleotides: TGTGCCAGCAGCCTGGTTGGAGGGACCTACAATGAGCAGTTCTTC. Translated, it gives CASSLVGGTYNEQFF. V usage is TRBV6-2 or TRBV6-3 and J usage is TRBJ2-1, with D possibly matching TRBD2 (6 bases). Trimming stripped 6 bases from V and 2 bases from J, with 14 bases between. Germline V gene data show CDR1 as MNHEY and CDR2 as SVGEGT. The CDR3 length is 15 residues.

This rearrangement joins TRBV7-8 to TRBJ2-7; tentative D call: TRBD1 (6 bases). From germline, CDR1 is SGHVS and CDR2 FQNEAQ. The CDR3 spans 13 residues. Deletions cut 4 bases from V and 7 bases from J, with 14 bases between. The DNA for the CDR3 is TGTGCCAGCAGCTCCCCGGGACAAGTGGAGCAGTACTTC. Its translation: CASSSPGQVEQYF.